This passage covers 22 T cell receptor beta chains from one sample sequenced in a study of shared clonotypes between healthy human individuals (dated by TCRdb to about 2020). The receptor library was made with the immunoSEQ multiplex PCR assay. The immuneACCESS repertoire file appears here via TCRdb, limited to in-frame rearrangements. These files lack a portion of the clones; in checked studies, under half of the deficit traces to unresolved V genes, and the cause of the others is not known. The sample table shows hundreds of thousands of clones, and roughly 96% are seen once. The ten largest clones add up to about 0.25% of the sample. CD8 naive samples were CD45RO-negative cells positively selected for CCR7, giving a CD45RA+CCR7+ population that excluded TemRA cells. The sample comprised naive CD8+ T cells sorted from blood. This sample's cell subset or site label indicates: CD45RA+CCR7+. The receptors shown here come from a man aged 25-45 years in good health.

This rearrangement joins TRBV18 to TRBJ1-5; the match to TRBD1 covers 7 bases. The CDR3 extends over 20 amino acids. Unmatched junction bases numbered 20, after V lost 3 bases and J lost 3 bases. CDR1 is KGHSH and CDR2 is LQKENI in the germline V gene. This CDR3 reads CASSPGSSAQGVPFNQPQHF. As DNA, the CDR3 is TGTGCCAGCTCACCGGGATCCTCGGCCCAGGGGGTCCCCTTCAATCAGCCCCAGCATTTT.

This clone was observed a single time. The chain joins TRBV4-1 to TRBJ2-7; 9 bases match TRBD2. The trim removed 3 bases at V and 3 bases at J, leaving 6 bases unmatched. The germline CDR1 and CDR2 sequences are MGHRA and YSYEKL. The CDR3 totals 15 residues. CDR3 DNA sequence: TGCGCCAGCAGCCAGGTTAGCGGGAGTGGCTACGAGCAGTACTTC. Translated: CASSQVSGSGYEQYF.

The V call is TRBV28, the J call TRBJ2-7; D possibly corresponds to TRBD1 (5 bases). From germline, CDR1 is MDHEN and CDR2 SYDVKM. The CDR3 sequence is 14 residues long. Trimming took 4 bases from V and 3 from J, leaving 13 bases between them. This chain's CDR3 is CASSSLTAYYEQYF. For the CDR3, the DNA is TGTGCCAGCAGTTCCTTGACAGCCTACTACGAGCAGTACTTC.

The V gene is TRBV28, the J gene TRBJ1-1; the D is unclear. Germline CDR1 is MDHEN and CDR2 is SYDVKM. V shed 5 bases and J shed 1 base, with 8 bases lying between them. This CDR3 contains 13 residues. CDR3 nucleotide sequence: TGTGCCAGCAGTAAGGCAGGGAACACTGAAGCTTTCTTT. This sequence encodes CASSKAGNTEAFF.

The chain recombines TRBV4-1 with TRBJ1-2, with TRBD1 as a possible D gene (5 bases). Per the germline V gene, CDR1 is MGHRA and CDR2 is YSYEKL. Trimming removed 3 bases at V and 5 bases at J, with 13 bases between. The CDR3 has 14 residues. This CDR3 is CASSHSGPSYGYTF. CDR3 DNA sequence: TGCGCCAGCAGCCATTCGGGACCGTCATATGGCTACACCTTC.

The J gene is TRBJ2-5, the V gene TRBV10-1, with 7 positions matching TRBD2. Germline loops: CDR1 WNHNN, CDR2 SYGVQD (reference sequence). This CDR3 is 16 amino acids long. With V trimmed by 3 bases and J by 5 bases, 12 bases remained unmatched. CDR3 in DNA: TGCGCCAGCAGTGAAGGTTACGGCGGGAGCGGGGAGACCCAGTACTTC. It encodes CASSEGYGGSGETQYF.

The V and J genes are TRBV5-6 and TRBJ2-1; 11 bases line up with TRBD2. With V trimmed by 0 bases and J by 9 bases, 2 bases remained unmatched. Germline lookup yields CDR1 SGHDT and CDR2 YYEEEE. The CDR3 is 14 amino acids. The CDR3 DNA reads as TGTGCCAGCAGCTTGGCGGGACTAGCGGTTGAGCAGTTCTTC. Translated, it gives CASSLAGLAVEQFF.

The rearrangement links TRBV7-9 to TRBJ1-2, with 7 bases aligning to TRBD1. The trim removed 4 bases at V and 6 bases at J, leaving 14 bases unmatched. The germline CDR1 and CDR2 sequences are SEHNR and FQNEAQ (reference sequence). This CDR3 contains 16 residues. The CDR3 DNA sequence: TGTGCCAGCAGCTCCCGGACAGGACCCCCGGAAGATGGCTACACCTTC. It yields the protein CASSSRTGPPEDGYTF.

The CDR3 bases are TGTGCCAGCAGCTCTGGGACTAGCGGGACGACCCAGTACTTC. Translation gives CASSSGTSGTTQYF. The V and J genes are TRBV27 and TRBJ2-5; 13 positions match TRBD2. Trimming took 6 bases from V and 7 from J; bases not matched to a gene: 5. CDR1 MNHEY and CDR2 SMNVEV come from the germline V gene (reference sequence). There are 14 residues in the CDR3.

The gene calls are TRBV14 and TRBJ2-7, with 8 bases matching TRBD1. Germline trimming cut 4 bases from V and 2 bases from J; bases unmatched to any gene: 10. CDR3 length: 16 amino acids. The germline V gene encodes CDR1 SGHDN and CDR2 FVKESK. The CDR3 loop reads CASSPGQGRVAYEQYF. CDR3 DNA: TGTGCCAGCAGCCCCGGACAGGGACGGGTGGCCTACGAGCAGTACTTC. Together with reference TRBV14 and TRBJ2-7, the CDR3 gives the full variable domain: EAGVTQFPSHSVIEKGQTVTLRCDPISGHDNLYWYRRVMGKEIKFLLHFVKESKQDESGMPNNRFLAERTGGTYSTLKVQPAELEDSGVYFCASSPGQGRVAYEQYFGPGTRLTVT.

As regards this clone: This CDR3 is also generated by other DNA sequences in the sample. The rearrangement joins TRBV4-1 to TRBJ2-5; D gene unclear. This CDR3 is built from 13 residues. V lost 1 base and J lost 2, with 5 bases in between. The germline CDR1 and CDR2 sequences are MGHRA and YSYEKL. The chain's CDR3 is CASSQAPQETQYF. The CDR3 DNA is TGCGCCAGCAGCCAAGCGCCGCAAGAGACCCAGTACTTC.

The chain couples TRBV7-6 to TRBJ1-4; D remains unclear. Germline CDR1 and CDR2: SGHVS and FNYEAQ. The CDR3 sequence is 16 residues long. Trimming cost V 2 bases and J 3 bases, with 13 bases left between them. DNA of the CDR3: TGTGCCAGCAGCTTAAGGGAAGGACGGTCTAATGAAAAACTGTTTTTT. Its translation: CASSLREGRSNEKLFF.

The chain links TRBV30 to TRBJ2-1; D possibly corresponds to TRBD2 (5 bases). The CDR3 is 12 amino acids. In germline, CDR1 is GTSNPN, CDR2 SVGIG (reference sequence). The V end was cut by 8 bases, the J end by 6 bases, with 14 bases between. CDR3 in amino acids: CAVIGITNEQFF. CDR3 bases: TGTGCCGTAATCGGGATTACCAATGAGCAGTTCTTC.

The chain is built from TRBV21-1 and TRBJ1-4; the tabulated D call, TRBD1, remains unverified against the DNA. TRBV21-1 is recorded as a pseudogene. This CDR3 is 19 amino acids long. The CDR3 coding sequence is TGTGCCAGCAGCAAACCCCCCACAGGGGCGACCTGGACTAATGAAAAACTGTTTTTT. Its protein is CASSKPPTGATWTNEKLFF.

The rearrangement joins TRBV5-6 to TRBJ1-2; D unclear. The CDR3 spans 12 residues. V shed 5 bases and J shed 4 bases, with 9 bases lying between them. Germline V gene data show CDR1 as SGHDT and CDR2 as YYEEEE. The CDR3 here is CASRTGGYGYTF. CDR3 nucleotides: TGTGCCAGCAGAACCGGTGGCTATGGCTACACCTTC.

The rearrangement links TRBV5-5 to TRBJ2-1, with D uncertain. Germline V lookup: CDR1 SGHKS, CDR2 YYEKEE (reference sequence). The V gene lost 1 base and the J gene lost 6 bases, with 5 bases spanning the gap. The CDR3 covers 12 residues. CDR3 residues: CASSLNSNEQFF. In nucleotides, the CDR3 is TGTGCCAGCAGCTTGAATAGCAATGAGCAGTTCTTC.

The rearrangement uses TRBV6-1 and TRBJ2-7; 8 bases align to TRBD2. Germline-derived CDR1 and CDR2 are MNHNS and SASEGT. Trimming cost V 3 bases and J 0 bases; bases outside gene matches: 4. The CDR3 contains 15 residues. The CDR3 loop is CASSEGSGISYEQYF. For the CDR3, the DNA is TGTGCCAGCAGTGAGGGTAGCGGGATCTCCTACGAGCAGTACTTC.

The CDR3 is CATSPRTGVNQPQHF. The CDR3 region has the DNA TGTGCCACCAGCCCCCGGACAGGAGTAAATCAGCCCCAGCATTTT. The chain links TRBV15 to TRBJ1-5; 7 bases map to TRBD1. The CDR3 loop spans 15 amino acids. V lost 5 bases and J lost 4; bases outside the gene matches: 8. CDR1 LNHNV and CDR2 YYDKDF come from the germline V gene (reference sequence).

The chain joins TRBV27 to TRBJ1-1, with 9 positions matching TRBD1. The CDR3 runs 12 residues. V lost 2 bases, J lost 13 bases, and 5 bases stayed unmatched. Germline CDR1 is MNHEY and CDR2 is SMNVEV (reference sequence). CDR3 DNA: TGTGCCAGCAGTTTAGCGGGACAGGGTTATTTCTTT. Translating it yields CASSLAGQGYFF.

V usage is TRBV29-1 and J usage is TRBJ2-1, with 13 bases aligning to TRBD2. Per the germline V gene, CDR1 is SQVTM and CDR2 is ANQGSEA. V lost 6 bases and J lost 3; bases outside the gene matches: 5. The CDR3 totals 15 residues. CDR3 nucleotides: TGCAGCGTGAGGACTAGCGGGAGTGTCTACAATGAGCAGTTCTTC. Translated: CSVRTSGSVYNEQFF.

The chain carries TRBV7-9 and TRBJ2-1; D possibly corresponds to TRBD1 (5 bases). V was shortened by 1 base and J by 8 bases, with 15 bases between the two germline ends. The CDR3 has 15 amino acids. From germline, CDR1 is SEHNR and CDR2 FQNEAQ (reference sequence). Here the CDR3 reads CASSLGQGYRDEQFF. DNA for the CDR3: TGTGCCAGCAGCTTAGGGCAGGGATATAGGGATGAGCAGTTCTTC. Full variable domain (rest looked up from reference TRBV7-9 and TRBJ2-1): DTGVSQNPRHKITKRGQNVTFRCDPISEHNRLYWYRQTLGQGPEFLTYFQNEAQLEKSRLLSDRFSAERPKGSFSTLEIQRTEQGDSAMYLCASSLGQGYRDEQFFGPGTRLTVL.

CDR3 loop: CASRRTTGELFF. CDR3 coding DNA: TGTGCCAGCAGGCGGACAACGGGGGAGCTGTTTTTT. This chain connects TRBV28 to TRBJ2-2, with a tentative D call TRBD1 (5 bases). This CDR3 comprises 12 residues. With 6 bases removed from V and 8 bases from J, the gap between germline ends came to 10 bases. The germline V gene has CDR1 MDHEN and CDR2 SYDVKM.